One and the same sample provided the 17 T cell receptor beta chains below, sequenced in a study of blood T cell repertoires in COVID-19. Clones were read by immunoSEQ multiplex PCR, and TCRdb kept only the in-frame ones, dropping some. The sample shows around 450,000 clones, about nine tenths of them seen only once. Material for sequencing was PBMCs or T cells enriched from blood (not recorded which). The origin of the receptors is a man aged 18 to 30 who had recovered from COVID-19.

The chain combines TRBV6-5 with TRBJ1-2, with 7 bases aligning to TRBD1. The ends lost 2 bases at V and 6 bases at J; junction bases unmatched: 3. The CDR3 runs to 13 residues. From germline, CDR1 is MNHEY and CDR2 SVGAGI. This CDR3 is CASSYRQGDGYTF. Here the CDR3 DNA reads TGTGCCAGCAGTTACCGACAGGGTGATGGCTACACCTTC.

The chain recombines TRBV11-3 with TRBJ1-1; D remains ambiguous. Trimming took off 1 base at V and 1 base at J, with 4 bases between the two ends. The CDR3 consists of 13 residues. Germline assignment: CDR1 SGHNT and CDR2 YENEEA. Written as DNA, the CDR3 is TGTGCCAGCAGCTTAGGAGAGAACACTGAAGCTTTCTTT. This encodes CASSLGENTEAFF.

This clone was found a few times. The V gene is TRBV27, the J gene TRBJ2-7; D unresolved. The germline V gene encodes CDR1 MNHEY and CDR2 SMNVEV (reference sequence). CDR3 size: 14 residues. V lost 5 bases, J lost 0 bases, and 11 bases lay in between. CDR3 in DNA: TGTGCCAGCAGTCTTCGACTGAGCTCCTACGAGCAGTACTTC. This sequence encodes CASSLRLSSYEQYF.

The chain recombines TRBV3-1 (or the pseudogene TRBV3-2) with TRBJ2-1; TRBD2 agrees at 11 bases. The V and J ends lost 0 bases and 5 bases, in that order; junction bases with no gene match: 12. Germline lookup yields CDR1 LGHDT and CDR2 YNNKEL (reference sequence). The CDR3 length is 19 residues. This chain's CDR3 is CASSQDLGAWGLADNEQFF. The CDR3 nucleotides are TGTGCCAGCAGCCAAGATCTTGGAGCTTGGGGACTAGCGGACAATGAGCAGTTCTTC.

In this sample, this clone turned up once. The chain has TRBV7-3 and TRBJ2-2, with TRBD1 matching over 8 bases. After removal of 3 bases from V and 0 bases from J, the junction contained 0 bases not matched to a gene. Germline loops: CDR1 SGHTA, CDR2 FQGTGA. The CDR3 covers 15 residues. CDR3 residues: CASSLGQANTGELFF. CDR3 DNA sequence: TGTGCCAGCAGCTTGGGACAGGCGAACACCGGGGAGCTGTTTTTT.

This sequence joins TRBV4-1 and TRBJ1-3, with D possibly being TRBD1 (6 bases). V was trimmed by 0 bases and J by 0 bases, leaving 15 bases between them. Per germline, CDR1 MGHRA and CDR2 YSYEKL. The CDR3 is made up of 18 amino acids. CDR3 nucleotide sequence: TGCGCCAGCAGCCAAGATCGGGCAGGGGACCTCTCTGGAAACACCATATATTTT. Encoded protein: CASSQDRAGDLSGNTIYF.

This rearrangement joins TRBV4-2 to TRBJ2-2; possible D gene TRBD2, 7 bases. This CDR3 has 15 amino acids. V was shortened by 6 bases and J by 2 bases, with 13 bases between the two germline ends. The germline V gene encodes CDR1 LGHNA and CDR2 YNFKEQ. The CDR3 loop is CASRMGGANTGELFF. CDR3 bases: TGTGCCAGCAGAATGGGGGGGGCCAACACCGGGGAGCTGTTTTTT.

The chain combines TRBV27 with TRBJ1-2; D not certain. This CDR3 spans 12 amino acids. Germline V gene data show CDR1 as MNHEY and CDR2 as SMNVEV (reference sequence). Between the trimmed V and J ends, which lost 8 bases and 4 bases, there was a span of 11 bases. The CDR3 reads CASRSNFYGYTF. In DNA, the CDR3 is TGTGCCAGCCGTTCTAATTTCTATGGCTACACCTTC.

The V call is TRBV5-6, the J call TRBJ2-2, with D unclear. Trimming removed 2 bases at V and 6 bases at J, with 11 bases between. Germline CDR1 and CDR2: SGHDT and YYEEEE. The CDR3 runs to 14 residues. The CDR3 spells CASSFRASAGELFF. CDR3 DNA sequence: TGTGCCAGCAGCTTTAGAGCCAGCGCCGGGGAGCTGTTTTTT.

The chain has TRBV24-1 and TRBJ2-2; maybe TRBD2 (5 bases). This CDR3 has 14 residues. CDR1 and CDR2 from the germline V gene are KGHDR and SFDVKD. Trimming stripped 4 bases from V and 3 bases from J, with 8 bases between. DNA for the CDR3: TGTGCCACCAGTGACCCAGCGGACACCGGGGAGCTGTTTTTT. Translation: CATSDPADTGELFF.

The chain joins TRBV6-1 to TRBJ1-2, with 8 bases fitting TRBD1. CDR1 MNHNS and CDR2 SASEGT come from the germline V gene. Losses at the gene ends were 2 bases for V and 2 bases for J; bases not matched to a gene: 7. The CDR3 has 16 residues. The CDR3 DNA reads as TGTGCCAGCAGTGAATGGGAGACAGGGGCAAACTATGGCTACACCTTC. Protein: CASSEWETGANYGYTF.

The rearrangement joins TRBV3-1 (or the pseudogene TRBV3-2) to TRBJ2-7, with 8 positions matching TRBD2. J was trimmed by 2 bases and V by 1 base; bases with no gene match: 1. The CDR3 contains 14 residues. The germline V gene has CDR1 LGHDT and CDR2 YNNKEL (reference sequence). The CDR3 bases are TGTGCCAGCAGCCAAGCGGGAGGGCCCTACGAGCAGTACTTC. This encodes CASSQAGGPYEQYF.

The V gene is TRBV7-9, the J gene TRBJ2-3, with 7 bases lining up with TRBD2. Trimming removed 5 bases from V and 1 base from J; junction bases left unmatched: 3. Germline V gene data show CDR1 as SEHNR and CDR2 as FQNEAQ (reference sequence). The CDR3 has 14 amino acids. CDR3 in amino acids: CASSIGLGTDTQYF. CDR3 DNA sequence: TGTGCCAGCAGCATCGGACTAGGCACAGATACGCAGTATTTT.

The V gene is TRBV27, the J gene TRBJ2-2; weak D call: TRBD1 (5 bases). The length of the CDR3 is 12 residues. CDR1 MNHEY and CDR2 SMNVEV come from the germline V gene (reference sequence). Trimming pared 11 bases from V and 8 bases from J, leaving 15 bases between. CDR3 in amino acids: CASGILAGELFF. The CDR3 coding sequence is TGTGCCTCAGGGATCCTCGCTGGGGAGCTGTTTTTT.

The CDR3 here is CASSRGQGNDEKLFF. The CDR3 nucleotides are TGTGCCAGCAGTCGAGGACAGGGTAATGATGAAAAACTGTTTTTT. The genes are TRBV28 and TRBJ1-4, with TRBD1 matching 8 bases. There are 15 residues in the CDR3. CDR1 and CDR2 from the germline V gene are MDHEN and SYDVKM. The V and J ends lost 5 bases and 6 bases, in that order; junction bases with no gene match: 8.

The chain is built from TRBV27 and TRBJ2-2; maybe TRBD2 (5 bases). This CDR3 has 13 amino acids. V was cut by 3 bases and J by 5 bases, with 7 bases left in between. Germline V gives CDR1 MNHEY, CDR2 SMNVEV (reference sequence). The CDR3 region has the DNA TGTGCCAGCAGTTTTTCGGGGACCGGGGAGCTGTTTTTT. Protein: CASSFSGTGELFF.

This clone was detected only once. This chain connects TRBV2 to TRBJ2-3; 10 nucleotides align to TRBD2. Germline CDR1 reads SNHLY; CDR2 reads FYNNEI. V lost 7 bases, J lost 5 bases, and 9 bases stayed unmatched. The CDR3 is 15 residues long. For the CDR3, the DNA is TGTGCCAGCAAGTCGCTAGCGGGAGTCGTAGATACGCAGTATTTT. Amino acid sequence: CASKSLAGVVDTQYF. Full variable domain (outside the CDR3, taken from reference TRBV2 and TRBJ2-3): EPEVTQTPSHQVTQMGQEVILRCVPISNHLYFYWYRQILGQKVEFLVSFYNNEISEKSEIFDDQFSVERPDGSNFTLKIRSTKLEDSAMYFCASKSLAGVVDTQYFGPGTRLTVL.